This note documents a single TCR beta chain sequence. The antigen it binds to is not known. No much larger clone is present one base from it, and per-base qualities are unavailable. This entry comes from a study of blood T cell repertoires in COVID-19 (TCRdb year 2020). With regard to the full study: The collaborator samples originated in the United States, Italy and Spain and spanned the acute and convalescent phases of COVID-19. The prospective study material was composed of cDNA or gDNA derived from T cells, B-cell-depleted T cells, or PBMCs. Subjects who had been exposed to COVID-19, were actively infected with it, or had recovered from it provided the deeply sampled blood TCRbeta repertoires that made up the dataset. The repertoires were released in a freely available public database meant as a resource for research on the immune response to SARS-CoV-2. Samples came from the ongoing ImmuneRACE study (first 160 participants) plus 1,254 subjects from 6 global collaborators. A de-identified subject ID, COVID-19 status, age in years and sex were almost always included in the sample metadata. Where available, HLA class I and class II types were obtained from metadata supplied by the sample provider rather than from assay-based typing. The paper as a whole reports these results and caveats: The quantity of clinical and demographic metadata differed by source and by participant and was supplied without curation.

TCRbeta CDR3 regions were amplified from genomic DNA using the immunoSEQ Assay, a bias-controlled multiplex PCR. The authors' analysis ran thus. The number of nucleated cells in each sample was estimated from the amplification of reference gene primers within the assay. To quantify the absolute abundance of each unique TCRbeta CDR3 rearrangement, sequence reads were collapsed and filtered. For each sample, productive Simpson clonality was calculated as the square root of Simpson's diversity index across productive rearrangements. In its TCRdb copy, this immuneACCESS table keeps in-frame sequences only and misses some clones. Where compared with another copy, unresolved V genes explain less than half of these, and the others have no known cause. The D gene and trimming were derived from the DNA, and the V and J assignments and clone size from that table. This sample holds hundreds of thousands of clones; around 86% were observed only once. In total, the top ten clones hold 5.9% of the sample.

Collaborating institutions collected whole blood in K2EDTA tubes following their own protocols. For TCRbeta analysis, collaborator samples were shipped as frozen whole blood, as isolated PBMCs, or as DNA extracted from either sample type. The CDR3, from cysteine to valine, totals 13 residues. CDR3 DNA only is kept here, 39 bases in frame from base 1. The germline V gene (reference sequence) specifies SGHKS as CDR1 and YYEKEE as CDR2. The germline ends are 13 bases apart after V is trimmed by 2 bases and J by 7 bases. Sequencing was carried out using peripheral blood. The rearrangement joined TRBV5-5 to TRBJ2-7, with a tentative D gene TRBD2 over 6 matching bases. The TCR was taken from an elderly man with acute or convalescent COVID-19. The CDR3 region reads CASSFFPAGEQYV. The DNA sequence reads TGTGCCAGCAGCTTTTTCCCTGCGGGAGAGCAGTACGTC.